This T cell receptor (beta chain) was captured by sequencing in a study of cytomegalovirus exposure and HLA in healthy donors. Study-wide results and limits: Indistinguishable V segments, including TRBV6-2 and TRBV6-3, were excluded. The number of N-insertions in an Asian-associated ancestry cluster was reportedly below the roughly 620-donor mean in a later analysis. TCR beta chain V- and J-gene trimming was linked, in a later analysis, to a missense variant in DCLRE1C.

PCR amplification relied on 60 Vbeta primers (plus 13 Jbeta primers). Method: immunoSEQ multiplex PCR; TCRdb's copy keeps in-frame clones and lacks some. The data show about 82,000 clones, 70% to 85% seen once. V shed 4 bases, J shed 3 bases, and the junction held 6 bases outside the gene matches. The CDR3 spans 15 residues. The germline CDR1 and CDR2 sequences are SGHRS and YFSETQ. With respect to this clone: The antigen is unknown.

This chain joins TRBV5-1 and TRBJ1-1, with TRBD1 matching 10 bases. Sequencing used PBMCs. This receptor was identified in a man aged 40-49 years in good health and CMV-seropositive. CDR3 sequence (DNA): TGCGCCAGCAGCATACGACAGGGGGCGGACACTGAAGCTTTCTTT. It translates to CASSIRQGADTEAFF.